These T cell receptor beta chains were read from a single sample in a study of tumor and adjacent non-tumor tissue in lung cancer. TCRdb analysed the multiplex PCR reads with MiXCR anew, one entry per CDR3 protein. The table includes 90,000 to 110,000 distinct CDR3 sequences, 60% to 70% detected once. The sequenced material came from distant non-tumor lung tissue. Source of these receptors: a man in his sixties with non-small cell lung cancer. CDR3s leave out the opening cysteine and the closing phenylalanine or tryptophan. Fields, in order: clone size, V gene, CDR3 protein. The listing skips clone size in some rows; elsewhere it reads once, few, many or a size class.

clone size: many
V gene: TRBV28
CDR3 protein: ASSLREEGYTEAF

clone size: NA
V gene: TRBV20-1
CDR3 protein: SAKQGSYEQY

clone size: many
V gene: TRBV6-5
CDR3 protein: ASRRIDNEQF

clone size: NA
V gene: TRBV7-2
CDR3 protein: ASSLDTSTDTQY

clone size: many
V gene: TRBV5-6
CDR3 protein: ASSTGHNTGELF

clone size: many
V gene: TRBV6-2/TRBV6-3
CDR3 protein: ASNPGGGYTDTQY

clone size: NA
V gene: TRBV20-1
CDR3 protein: SAVSTRDYGYT

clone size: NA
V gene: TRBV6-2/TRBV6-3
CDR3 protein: DSEGTLSYEQY

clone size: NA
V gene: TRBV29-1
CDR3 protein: SLRDRANNEQF

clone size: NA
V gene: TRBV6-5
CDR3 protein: ANSSSVVTGELF

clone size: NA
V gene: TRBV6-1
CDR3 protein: ASSERARGISNQPQH